These 16 T cell receptor beta chains originate from one sample sequenced in a study of CD8 T cells in ankylosing spondylitis. Via MiXCR, TCRdb re-called the 5' RACE reads, giving one row per CDR3 protein. The sample includes about 160,000 distinct CDR3 sequences, 18% seen only once; the top ten take approximately 7.8%. Sequences were obtained from blood, either unsorted or a sorted T cell fraction (not recorded which). These receptors all come from a male donor with ankylosing spondylitis or in good health (not recorded which).

There are a few counts of this clonotype. The V gene is TRBV28, the J gene TRBJ2-1; 9 bases line up with TRBD2. Germline V CDR1 and CDR2: MDHEN, SYDVKM. With V trimmed by 5 bases and J by 6 bases, 5 bases remained unmatched. CDR3 length: 14 residues. The CDR3 sequence is CASSPGTSSNEQFF. The CDR3, as DNA: TGTGCCAGCAGTCCCGGGACTAGCAGCAATGAGCAGTTCTTC.

This clonotype was found many times. The gene calls are TRBV12-3 or TRBV12-4 and TRBJ1-2; perhaps TRBD1 as D (6 bases). The length of the CDR3 is 15 residues. Between the trimmed V and J ends, which lost 4 bases and 3 bases, there was a span of 15 bases. The CDR3 protein is CASSSARTEHYGYTF. For the CDR3, the DNA is TGTGCCAGCAGTTCCGCTCGGACAGAGCACTATGGCTACACCTTC.

The V call is TRBV7-6, the J call TRBJ2-1, with D hard to call. The CDR3 totals 13 residues. Germline assignment: CDR1 SGHVS and CDR2 FNYEAQ. Trimming shortened V by 1 base and J by 10 bases, and 11 bases separated the two germline ends. In DNA form, the CDR3 reads TGTGCCAGCAGCTTAGACTACGCCGGGGAGCAGTTCTTC. Translation gives CASSLDYAGEQFF. Using reference TRBV7-6 and TRBJ2-1 for the parts outside the CDR3, the full variable domain is GAGVSQSPRYKVTKRGQDVALRCDPISGHVSLYWYRQALGQGPEFLTYFNYEAQQDKSGLPNDRFSAERPEGSISTLTIQRTEQRDSAMYRCASSLDYAGEQFFGPGTRLTVL.

This clonotype was counted many times. At one of its ends the junction is not consistent with the germline gene, which may arise from a read error. The chain carries TRBV5-1 and TRBJ2-5; tentative D call: TRBD2 (5 bases). This CDR3 has 11 amino acids. Germline CDR1 reads SGHRS; CDR2 reads YFSETQ. The CDR3 is CASSLAETQYF. The CDR3 DNA follows: TGTGCCAGCAGTTTAGCGGAGACCCAGTACTTC.

This clonotype was observed a handful of times. This chain connects TRBV20-1 to TRBJ2-2; D is undetermined. Germline-derived CDR1 and CDR2 are DFQATT and SNEGSKA (reference sequence). The CDR3 length is 17 residues. V shed 0 bases and J shed 6 bases, with 20 bases lying between them. DNA of the CDR3: TGCAGTGCTAGAGATAGAACCAGAGGACGTTACCCCGGGGAGCTGTTTTTT. It specifies CSARDRTRGRYPGELFF.

This clonotype has at least ten counts. The V and J genes are TRBV12-3 or TRBV12-4 and TRBJ2-7; tentatively, D is TRBD1 (5 bases). The CDR3 spans 13 residues. V was clipped by 5 bases and J by 3 bases, with 11 bases between them. CDR3 nucleotide sequence: TGTGCCAGCAGTCTGACAGTTTTCTACGAGCAGTACTTC. Residues: CASSLTVFYEQYF.

The sample holds a few counts of this clonotype. The chain recombines TRBV20-1 with TRBJ1-5; 7 bases agree with TRBD1. The V gene end was trimmed by 3 bases and the J gene end by 6 bases; junction bases not matched to a gene: 11. CDR1 is DFQATT and CDR2 is SNEGSKA in the germline V gene (reference sequence). The CDR3 has 15 residues. The CDR3 sequence is CSASTGQSYSQPQHF. Written as DNA, the CDR3 is TGCAGTGCTAGTACGGGACAGTCCTATAGTCAGCCCCAGCATTTT.

This clonotype occurred many times. This chain links TRBV12-3 or TRBV12-4 with TRBJ2-3; 7 nucleotides match TRBD2. The CDR3 is 13 amino acids. After removal of 3 bases from V and 6 bases from J, the junction contained 3 bases not matched to a gene. In nucleotides, the CDR3 is TGTGCCAGCAGTTTTGCGGGAGCGGATACGCAGTATTTT. Amino acid sequence: CASSFAGADTQYF.

This clonotype was observed at least ten times. The rearrangement joins TRBV12-3 or TRBV12-4 to TRBJ1-1, with D possibly matching TRBD1 (6 bases). This CDR3 has 12 amino acids. Trimming removed 5 bases at V and 4 bases at J, with 8 bases between. As DNA, the CDR3 is TGTGCCAGCAGTAACAGGGTCACTGAAGCTTTCTTT. Protein: CASSNRVTEAFF.

This chain uses TRBV7-8 with TRBJ2-7; D not certain. Between the trimmed V and J ends, which lost 3 bases and 2 bases, there was a span of 8 bases. Germline V CDR1 and CDR2: SGHVS, FQNEAQ. CDR3 length equals 13 residues. This chain's CDR3 is CASSFYKTYEQYF. CDR3 nucleotides: TGTGCCAGCAGCTTTTATAAAACCTACGAGCAGTACTTC.

This clonotype was seen a handful of times. The CDR3 nucleotides read TGTGCCAGCAGTCGCGCGGGAGGTGAGCAGTTCTTC. Its protein is CASSRAGGEQFF. The J gene is TRBJ2-1, the V gene TRBV7-2; TRBD2 agrees at 8 bases. The CDR3 has 12 amino acids. J lost 9 bases, V lost 6 bases, and 4 bases had no gene match. Germline CDR1 reads SGHTA; CDR2 reads FQGNSA.

In this sample, this clonotype turned up many times. V usage is TRBV5-1 and J usage is TRBJ1-6, with 10 bases identical to TRBD1. The CDR3 runs 15 residues. The germline V gene encodes CDR1 SGHRS and CDR2 YFSETQ. V dropped 4 bases and J dropped 7; count of bases not matched to a gene: 5. This chain's CDR3 is CASSSGTGENSPLHF. The CDR3 DNA sequence: TGCGCCAGCAGCAGCGGGACAGGGGAAAATTCACCCCTCCACTTT.

In this sample, this clonotype turned up many times. The V gene is TRBV6-5, the J gene TRBJ2-2; 10 bases agree with TRBD2. Germline CDR1 reads MNHEY; CDR2 reads SVGAGI. The CDR3 contains 15 residues. The ends lost 2 bases at V and 4 bases at J; junction bases unmatched: 1. The CDR3 region is CASSYGLAATGELFF. DNA of the CDR3: TGTGCCAGCAGTTACGGACTAGCGGCCACCGGGGAGCTGTTTTTT.

In its sample, this clonotype was seen a few times. This chain connects TRBV5-1 to TRBJ2-3, with 7 bases aligning to TRBD1. This CDR3 contains 14 residues. In germline, CDR1 is SGHRS, CDR2 YFSETQ. The junction had 5 bases not matched to a gene; V was cut back by 4 bases and J by 3 bases. This CDR3 is CASSDPGQTDTQYF. CDR3 DNA sequence: TGCGCCAGCAGCGATCCGGGACAGACAGATACGCAGTATTTT.

V is TRBV20-1 and J is TRBJ2-2; D is uncertain. The CDR3 is made up of 16 amino acids. Germline values: CDR1 DFQATT, CDR2 SNEGSKA (reference sequence). The chain's CDR3 is CCARVGRSANTGELFF. DNA of the CDR3: TGCTGCGCTAGAGTTGGACGCTCCGCGAACACCGGGGAGCTGTTTTTT.

In this sample, this clonotype turned up a few times. CDR3 region: CASSYSGENNYGYTF. In DNA, the CDR3 is TGTGCCAGCAGTTACTCGGGCGAAAATAACTATGGCTACACCTTC. V gene TRBV6-5 combines with J gene TRBJ1-2; D remains ambiguous. The germline CDR1 and CDR2 sequences are MNHEY and SVGAGI. V dropped 0 bases and J dropped 1 base, with 9 bases sitting between them. The CDR3 runs to 15 residues.